This TCR beta chain originates from a study of blood T cell repertoires in COVID-19. Study as a whole: Spain, Italy and the United States supplied samples that represented acute and convalescent COVID-19. PBMCs, B-cell-depleted T cells, or T cells were the source of the cDNA or gDNA that made up the material.

In the study's own analysis: Nucleated cell counts were estimated from reference gene primer amplification. Repertoires were generated with immunoSEQ multiplex PCR, while TCRdb's copy carries only in-frame clones and drops some. The D gene and trimming were derived from the DNA, and the V and J assignments and clone size from that table. This table has 95,000 to 150,000 clones, just over 85% appearing once. The CDR3 covers 16 residues. Germline CDR1 and CDR2: SGHNT and YENEEA. V dropped 5 bases and J dropped 6 bases, with 19 bases sitting between them. The source of this sequence is a man aged 35 to 55 with acute or convalescent COVID-19. This chain links TRBV11-3 with TRBJ2-2, with D possibly TRBD1 on 5 matching bases. The material sequenced was peripheral blood. DNA for the CDR3: TGTGCCAGCAGCAACAACCAGGCTCAGGGCCCCGGGGAGCTGTTTTTT. Its protein product is CASSNNQAQGPGELFF.